This T cell receptor beta chain was identified in a study of vaccination effects on CD4 cells after COVID-19. After expansion with viral peptide pools in the ViraFEST assay, antigen-specific CD4+ T cells were sequenced. Subsequent to a culture period of more than 9 days, CD4+ T cells were isolated. Of the BNT162b2 and mRNA-1273 vaccines, participants received two doses of one or the other. This clone was seen only once. Its matching antigen is unknown. The germline V and J ends were trimmed by 3 bases and 4 bases, with 13 bases remaining between them. CDR3 size: 14 residues. Germline V gene data show CDR1 as DFQATT and CDR2 as SNEGSKA (reference sequence). Sequencing used immunoSEQ multiplex PCR; TCRdb keeps in-frame clones, though not all of them. In the table there are 9,500 to 15,000 clones, about 72% of which are singletons.

The V call is TRBV20-1, the J call TRBJ1-5, with a tentative D call TRBD1 (6 bases). Here the sequenced sample was CD4+ T cells from PBMCs cultured with SARS-CoV-2 spike peptides, taken after COVID-19 vaccination. The TCR was taken from a human donor who received a COVID-19 vaccine. The CDR3 region has the DNA TGCAGTGCTAGTCCCAGGGGTGGGAATCAGCCCCAGCATTTT. This gives the protein CSASPRGGNQPQHF.